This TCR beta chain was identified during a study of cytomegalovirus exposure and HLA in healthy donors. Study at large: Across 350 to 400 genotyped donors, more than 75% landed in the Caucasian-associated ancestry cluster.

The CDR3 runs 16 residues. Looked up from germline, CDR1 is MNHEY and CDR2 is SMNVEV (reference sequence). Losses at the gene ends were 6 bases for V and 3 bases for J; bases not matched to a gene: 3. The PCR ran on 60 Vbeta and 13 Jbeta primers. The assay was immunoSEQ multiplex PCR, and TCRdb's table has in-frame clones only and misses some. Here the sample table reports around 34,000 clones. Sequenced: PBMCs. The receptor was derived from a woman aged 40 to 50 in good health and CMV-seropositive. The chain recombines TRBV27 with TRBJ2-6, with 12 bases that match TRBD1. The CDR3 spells CASSGTGGFGANVLTF. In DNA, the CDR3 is TGTGCCAGCAGCGGGACAGGGGGCTTTGGGGCCAACGTCCTGACTTTC.